This TCR beta chain is from a study of blood T cell repertoires in COVID-19. Assay: immunoSEQ multiplex PCR; the TCRdb copy retains only in-frame clones and omits some. Of approximately 230,000 clones in the sample, around 89% were seen once. V gave up 5 bases and J gave up 7 bases, with 12 bases separating them. Looked up from germline, CDR1 is SGHTA and CDR2 is FQGTGA. This CDR3 spans 13 amino acids. This TCR derives from a woman aged 25 to 39 who had recovered from COVID-19. Sequencing input: PBMCs or T cells enriched from blood (not recorded which). The J gene is TRBJ2-1, the V gene TRBV7-3, with D unclear. The CDR3 protein is CASSPDRGNEQFF. DNA of the CDR3: TGTGCCAGCAGCCCCGACCGAGGTAATGAGCAGTTCTTC.